This T cell receptor beta chain came from a study of T cell responses to AZD1222 COVID-19 vaccine. General study findings and limits: In all cases, repertoires were sampled only after the peak T cell response. Close to half of spike-specific TCRs reportedly recognize unmutated variant regions. There were mostly white British donors and more females than males, and clonal diversity was possibly underestimated. Seropositive status at baseline applied to only 5 to 7 AZD1222 recipients.

Some clones are missing from TCRdb's copy, which holds only in-frame ones; the method was immunoSEQ multiplex PCR. The sample consists of about 120,000 clones, around 88% of them appearing once. Concerning this clone: The target antigen is unknown.

The receptor comes from an adult in good health. The specimen comprised peripheral blood, sampled on day 0 of AZD1222 vaccination.

The CDR3 reads CASSDQQNTEAFF. DNA for the CDR3: TGTGCCAGCAGTGACCAGCAAAACACTGAAGCTTTCTTT. The chain employs TRBV6-4 and TRBJ1-1; D not resolved. Germline CDR1 MRHNA, CDR2 SNTAGT. This CDR3 has 13 residues. Trimming removed 2 bases at V and 2 bases at J, with 6 bases between.